This TCR beta chain was recovered during a study of T-cell memory formation after mild COVID-19. From the 5' RACE reads, TCRdb called clonotypes with MiXCR, one entry per CDR3 protein. This table holds 100,000 to 130,000 distinct CDR3 sequences, approximately 15% found once. Germline CDR1 is SGHTA and CDR2 is FQGTGA. The CDR3 runs 14 residues. Deletions cut 5 bases from V and 2 bases from J, with 13 bases between. V usage is TRBV7-3 and J usage is TRBJ2-7; the D gene is possibly TRBD2 (6 bases). The sequenced sample consisted of PBMCs or a T cell subset sorted from them (not recorded which). This sequence was found in a man younger than 35 who had mild COVID-19 (a few samples of this study predate the infection). Cell type and time point are not known. The CDR3 region is CASSPAGLAYEQYF. DNA of the CDR3: TGTGCCAGCAGCCCCGCGGGACTCGCCTACGAGCAGTACTTC.